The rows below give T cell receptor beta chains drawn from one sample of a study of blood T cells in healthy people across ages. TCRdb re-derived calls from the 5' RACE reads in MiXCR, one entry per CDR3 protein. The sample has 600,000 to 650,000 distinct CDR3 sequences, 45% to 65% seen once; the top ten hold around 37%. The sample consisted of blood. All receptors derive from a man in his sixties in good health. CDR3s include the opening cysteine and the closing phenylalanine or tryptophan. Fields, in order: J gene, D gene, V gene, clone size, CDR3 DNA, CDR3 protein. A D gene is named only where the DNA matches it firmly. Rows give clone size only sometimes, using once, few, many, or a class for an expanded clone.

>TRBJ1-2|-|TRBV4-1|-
TGCGCCAGCAGCCAAGATCAATATACGGGGAAGTATGGCTACACCTTC
CASSQDQYTGKYGYTF
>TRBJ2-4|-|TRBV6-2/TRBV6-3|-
TGTGCCAGCAGTTACGGAACTAGGTTAAGAGCCAAAAACATTCAGTACTTC
CASSYGTRLRAKNIQYF
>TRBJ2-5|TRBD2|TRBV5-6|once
TGTGCCAGCAGCTTGGCTAGCGGGGGGGCTCGGGAGACCCAGTACTTC
CASSLASGGARETQYF
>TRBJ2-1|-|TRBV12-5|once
TGTGCTAGTGGTTTGGACAGGAGCTCCTACAATGAGCAGTTCTTC
CASGLDRSSYNEQFF
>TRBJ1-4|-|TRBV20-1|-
TGCAGTGCTAATCGGCAGGGCCAGGAAAAACTGTTTTTT
CSANRQGQEKLFF
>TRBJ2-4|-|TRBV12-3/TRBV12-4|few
TGTGCCAGCAGTTTGTTAGGGCAAGGGCACATTCAGTACTTC
CASSLLGQGHIQYF
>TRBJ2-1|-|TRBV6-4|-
TGTGCCAGCAGTGGGGACGGGAGCTCCTACAATGAGCAGTTCTTC
CASSGDGSSYNEQFF
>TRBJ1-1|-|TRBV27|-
TGTGCCAGCAGTTTTATCGCTGCAGGGAACACTGAAGCTTTCTTT
CASSFIAAGNTEAFF
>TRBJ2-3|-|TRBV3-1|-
TGTGCCAGCAGCCCGGAGGGGCGGGATACGCAGTATTTT
CASSPEGRDTQYF
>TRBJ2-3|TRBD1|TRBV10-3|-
TGTGCCATCAGGCCACAGGGGGGTATCACAGATACGCAGTATTTT
CAIRPQGGITDTQYF
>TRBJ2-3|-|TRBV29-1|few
TGCAGCGTTCTCAGAATCGACGACGGGACGAAGCTTGGTACGCAGTATTTT
CSVLRIDDGTKLGTQYF
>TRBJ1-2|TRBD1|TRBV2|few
TGTGCCAGCAGTGAATCCCCGGGACAGATCTATGGCTACACCTTC
CASSESPGQIYGYTF
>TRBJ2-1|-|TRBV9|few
TGTGCCAGCAGCGTAGAGGGTAGCTACAATGAGCAGTTCTTC
CASSVEGSYNEQFF
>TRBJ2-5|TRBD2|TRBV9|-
TGTGCCAGCAGCGTAAACGGGGGGAAAGAGACCCAGTACTTC
CASSVNGGKETQYF
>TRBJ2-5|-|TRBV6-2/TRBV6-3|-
TGTGCCAGCGGACAATTGGGAGAGACCCAGTACTTC
CASGQLGETQYF
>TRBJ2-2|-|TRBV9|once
TGTGCCAGCATGAGTCACGGGGAGCTGTTTTTT
CASMSHGELFF
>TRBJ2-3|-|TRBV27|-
TGTGCCAGCAGTTTTATCCGGCAGGGCGGCACAGATACGCAGTATTTT
CASSFIRQGGTDTQYF
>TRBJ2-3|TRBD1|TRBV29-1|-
TGCAGCGTCGGCGGCCTCGACAGGGCAGGAAGCACAGATACGCAGTATTTT
CSVGGLDRAGSTDTQYF
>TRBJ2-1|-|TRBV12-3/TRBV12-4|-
TGCGCCAGCAGCCCCCTCGGGCAGGGTGGCAATGAGCAGTTCTTC
CASSPLGQGGNEQFF
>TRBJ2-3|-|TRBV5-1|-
TGCGCCAGCAGCGGTGGGATGGCAGGGCTGGCAGATACGCAGTATTTT
CASSGGMAGLADTQYF
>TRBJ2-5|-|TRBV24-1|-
TGTGCCACCAGTGGCAGGGAAGGGTCTCGAGAGACCCAGTACTTC
CATSGREGSRETQYF
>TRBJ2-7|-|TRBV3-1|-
TGTGCCAGCAGCCAAGGCGCAGGGAGGAGCTACGAGCAGTACTTC
CASSQGAGRSYEQYF
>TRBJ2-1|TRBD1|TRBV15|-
TGTGCCACCAGCAGCCTCACGACAGGGAGCTCCTACAATGAGCAGTTCTTC
CATSSLTTGSSYNEQFF
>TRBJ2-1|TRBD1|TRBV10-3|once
TGTGCCATCAGGGGTGACAGGGGTGGAAATGAGCAGTTCTTC
CAIRGDRGGNEQFF
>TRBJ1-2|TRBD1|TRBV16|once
TGTGCCAGCAGCCAAAGAGGCTCACAGGGGGGCTATGGCTACACCTTC
CASSQRGSQGGYGYTF
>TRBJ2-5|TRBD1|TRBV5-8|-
TGTGCCAGCAGCGATGGGACAGGGCAAAGGGAGACCCAGTACTTC
CASSDGTGQRETQYF
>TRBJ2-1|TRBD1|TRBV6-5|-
TGTGCCAGCAGTTCCTCCGACAGGGGCCGTAACAATGAGCAGTTCTTC
CASSSSDRGRNNEQFF
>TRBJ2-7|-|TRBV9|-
TGTGCCAGCAGCGTAGGGGGGACTTCCTCCTACGAGCAGTACTTC
CASSVGGTSSYEQYF
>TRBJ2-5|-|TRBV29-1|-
TGCAGCGCTCACGCGGGGGCGTGGGGCCAAGAGACCCAGTACTTC
CSAHAGAWGQETQYF
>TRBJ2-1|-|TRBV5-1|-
TGCGCCAGCAGCCCCGGACTCCCCCTCTACAATGAGCAGTTCTTC
CASSPGLPLYNEQFF
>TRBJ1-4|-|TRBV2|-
TGTGCCAGCGGGGACCAAGACGGAACTAATGAAAAACTGTTTTTT
CASGDQDGTNEKLFF
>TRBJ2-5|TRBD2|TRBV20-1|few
TGCAGTGCTAGCCCGAGACTAGCGGGGTTACAAGAGACCCAGTACTTC
CSASPRLAGLQETQYF
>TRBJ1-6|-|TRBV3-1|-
TGTGCCAGCAGCCAAGGGGTAGGGAGAAATTCACCCCTCCACTTT
CASSQGVGRNSPLHF
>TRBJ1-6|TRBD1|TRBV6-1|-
TGTGCCAGCAGTGAATCCCCGGGACAGACCAATTCACCCCTCCACTTT
CASSESPGQTNSPLHF
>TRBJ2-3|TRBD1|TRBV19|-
TGTGCCAGTAGCCCGGACAGGGCACAAGATACGCAGTATTTT
CASSPDRAQDTQYF
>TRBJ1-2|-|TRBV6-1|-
TGTGCCAGCAGCTTGACACTCCCCGGTGAGGGCTACACCTTC
CASSLTLPGEGYTF
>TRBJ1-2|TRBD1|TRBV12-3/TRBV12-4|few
TGTGCCAGCAGTCCCGGGACAGGGGGGGCCGGCTACACCTTC
CASSPGTGGAGYTF
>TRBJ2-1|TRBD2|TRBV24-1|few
TGTGCCACCAGGGCAACTAGCGGGGGTTACAATGAGCAGTTCTTC
CATRATSGGYNEQFF
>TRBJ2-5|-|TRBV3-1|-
TGTGCCAGCAGCTCCGATACCGGTCGGGAGACCCAGAACTTC
CASSSDTGRETQNF
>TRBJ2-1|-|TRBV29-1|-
TGCAGCGTTGAGAGGGGACACTTCAATGAGCAGTTCTTC
CSVERGHFNEQFF
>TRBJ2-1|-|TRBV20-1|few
TGCAGTGCTAGAGCGGAGGGAACTCCAGGCCTGCGGCAGTTCTTC
CSARAEGTPGLRQFF
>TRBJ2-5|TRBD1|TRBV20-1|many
TGCAGTGCTAGTGGACAGGGGGGGACCCAGTACTTC
CSASGQGGTQYF
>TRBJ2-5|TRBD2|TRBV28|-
TGTGCCAGCAGTACCTCGGGGGGGCGGCAAGAGACCCAGTACTTC
CASSTSGGRQETQYF
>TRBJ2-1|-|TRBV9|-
TGTGCCAGCAGCGTAGTGGGGGGAACTAGTAGTGAGCAGTTCTTC
CASSVVGGTSSEQFF